The rows below give T cell receptor beta chains drawn from one sample of a study of blood T cell repertoires in COVID-19. TCRdb's table, derived via immunoSEQ multiplex PCR, lists solely in-frame clones and lacks some. In the table there are more than 250,000 clones, around 84% of which are singletons. Sample: PBMCs or T cells enriched from blood (not recorded which). The receptors stem from a woman between 18 and 29 years old who had recovered from COVID-19. Both conserved end residues are part of each CDR3. A D gene is named only where the DNA matches it firmly. Clone size, where shown, is once, few, many, or a class for clones that have expanded.

- TRBJ2-1 TRBD2 TRBV25-1 CASSAGRAGVWINEQFF TGTGCCAGCAGTGCCGGAAGGGCGGGAGTATGGATAAATGAGCAGTTCTTC
- TRBJ2-3 - TRBV29-1 CSVNTGAGITDTQYF TGCAGCGTCAACACAGGGGCGGGAATCACAGATACGCAGTATTTT
few TRBJ1-3 TRBD1 TRBV30 CAWSHFGTAPGNTIYF TGTGCCTGGAGTCATTTCGGGACAGCGCCTGGAAACACCATATATTTT
- TRBJ2-3 TRBD1 TRBV24-1 CATSDGTGTDTQYF TGTGCCACCAGTGATGGGACAGGCACAGATACGCAGTATTTT
- TRBJ2-2 - TRBV5-8 CASSQGTYMNTGELFF TGTGCCAGCAGCCAAGGGACTTACATGAACACCGGGGAGCTGTTTTTT
- TRBJ2-2 TRBD2 TRBV2 CASSGLAANTGELFF TGTGCCAGCAGTGGACTAGCGGCGAACACCGGGGAGCTGTTTTTT
- TRBJ2-5 TRBD2 TRBV12-5 CASGLGTSGGASETQYF TGTGCTAGTGGTTTGGGTACTAGCGGGGGGGCCTCAGAGACCCAGTACTTC
- TRBJ2-5 - TRBV29-1 CSAAGPGETQYF TGCAGCGCTGCGGGGCCGGGAGAGACCCAGTACTTC
- TRBJ2-2 TRBD2 TRBV2 CASTPGLVGTGELFF TGTGCCAGCACCCCCGGACTAGTTGGAACCGGGGAGCTGTTTTTT
- TRBJ1-3 TRBD1 TRBV18 CASSFQGALGNTIYF TGTGCCAGCTCATTTCAGGGGGCGCTTGGAAACACCATATATTTT
- TRBJ1-2 - TRBV28 CASSSQGIYGYTF TGTGCCAGCAGTTCCCAGGGAATTTATGGCTACACCTTC
- TRBJ2-7 - TRBV5-1 CASRINTGYYEQYF TGCGCCAGCAGGATCAATACAGGATACTACGAGCAGTACTTC
once TRBJ1-2 TRBD1 TRBV25-1 CASSGGTGAYGYTF TGTGCCAGCAGTGGAGGGACAGGGGCTTATGGCTACACCTTC
once TRBJ2-7 TRBD1 TRBV5-6 CASTPGTGRSDEQYF TGTGCCAGCACCCCCGGGACAGGGCGGTCGGACGAGCAGTACTTC
- TRBJ2-1 - TRBV5-1 CASSLWRAGSYNEQFF TGCGCCAGCAGCTTGTGGAGGGCCGGGTCCTACAATGAGCAGTTCTTC
few TRBJ2-3 - TRBV29-1 CSLCDRSGFTDTQYF TGCAGCCTTTGTGACAGAAGCGGGTTCACAGATACGCAGTATTTT
- TRBJ1-5 TRBD1 TRBV19 CASTQGGGNQPQHF TGTGCCAGCACACAGGGGGGCGGCAATCAGCCCCAGCATTTT
- TRBJ1-2 - TRBV3-1/TRBV3-2 CASSQTGYGYTF TGTGCCAGCAGCCAAACAGGCTATGGCTACACCTTC
- TRBJ2-1 - TRBV7-2 CASSWGGGITISQFF TGTGCCAGCAGCTGGGGGGGCGGAATCACAATTTCGCAGTTCTTC
- TRBJ1-2 - TRBV11-2 CASSLDRRGGYTF TGTGCCAGCAGCTTAGACCGGCGGGGTGGCTACACCTTC
- TRBJ1-2 TRBD1 TRBV2 CASSPTGTLPTNYGYTF TGTGCCAGCAGCCCGACAGGGACACTACCTACTAACTATGGCTACACCTTC
- TRBJ2-2 TRBD1 TRBV2 CASSVRQGSTGELFF TGTGCCAGCAGTGTCCGACAGGGATCTACCGGGGAGCTGTTTTTT
- TRBJ2-1 TRBD2 TRBV6-1 CASSEAVSGGSYNEQFF TGTGCCAGCAGTGAAGCTGTTAGCGGGGGCTCCTACAATGAGCAGTTCTTC
- TRBJ2-5 - TRBV11-3 CASSSWQDSETQYF TGTGCCAGCAGCTCATGGCAGGATTCCGAGACCCAGTACTTC
- TRBJ2-3 - TRBV18 CASSPPRGTDTQYF TGTGCCAGCTCACCACCGCGGGGCACAGATACGCAGTATTTT
- TRBJ1-2 - TRBV19 CASSTDRLRGGYTF TGTGCCAGTAGTACGGACAGATTGCGAGGTGGCTACACCTTC
- TRBJ1-2 - TRBV12-3/TRBV12-4 CASSFLAGGGYTF TGTGCCAGCAGTTTTTTGGCCGGCGGCGGCTACACCTTC
- TRBJ2-5 TRBD2 TRBV7-9 CASSRLAGGPFQETQYF TGTGCCAGCAGCCGACTAGCGGGAGGGCCATTCCAAGAGACCCAGTACTTC
- TRBJ2-3 TRBD2 TRBV5-1 CASSLVTSGGTDTQYF TGCGCCAGCAGCTTGGTTACTAGCGGGGGAACAGATACGCAGTATTTT
- TRBJ1-1 - TRBV6-5 CASSYTGGSTEAFF TGTGCCAGCAGTTACACCGGGGGATCCACTGAAGCTTTCTTT
- TRBJ1-1 - TRBV6-5 CASSTRENTEAFF TGTGCCAGCAGTACTAGAGAGAACACTGAAGCTTTCTTT
once TRBJ1-1 - TRBV30 CAWSVLDSEAFF TGTGCCTGGAGTGTACTTGACAGTGAAGCTTTCTTT
- TRBJ2-3 TRBD2 TRBV5-1 CASSFSSGSYTDTQYF TGCGCCAGCAGCTTCTCCAGCGGGAGCTACACAGATACGCAGTATTTT
- TRBJ2-1 - TRBV7-9 CASSPSRDYNEQFF TGTGCCAGCAGCCCCTCCCGGGACTACAATGAGCAGTTCTTC
few TRBJ1-1 TRBD1 TRBV13 CASSHRDRGDTEAFF TGTGCCAGCAGCCACCGGGACAGGGGTGACACTGAAGCTTTCTTT
- TRBJ2-1 TRBD1 TRBV4-2 CASSHPWTGRGYYNEQFF TGTGCCAGCAGCCACCCTTGGACAGGGAGAGGTTATTACAATGAGCAGTTCTTC
- TRBJ1-5 - TRBV19 CASSAGVGQPQHF TGTGCCAGTAGTGCAGGGGTTGGGCAGCCCCAGCATTTT
- TRBJ2-7 - TRBV11-3 CASSQAPVYEQYF TGTGCCAGCAGCCAAGCTCCCGTCTACGAGCAGTACTTC
few TRBJ2-3 TRBD1 TRBV10-1 CASSESGQGERDTQYF TGCGCCAGCAGTGAGTCCGGACAGGGGGAAAGAGATACGCAGTATTTT
- TRBJ2-1 TRBD2 TRBV5-8 CASSAGTSHFF TGTGCCAGCAGCGCCGGGACTAGCCATTTCTTC
- TRBJ1-1 TRBD1 TRBV7-9 CASSLGQGAVDTEAFF TGTGCCAGCAGCTTGGGGCAGGGGGCAGTGGACACTGAAGCTTTCTTT
- TRBJ2-3 - TRBV7-9 CASSSREPTDTQYF TGTGCCAGCAGCTCCCGGGAGCCCACAGATACGCAGTATTTT
- TRBJ1-2 TRBD1 TRBV10-1 CASSGQGDTYGYTF TGCGCCAGCTCGGGACAGGGTGATACCTATGGCTACACCTTC
- TRBJ1-2 TRBD1 TRBV5-1 CASSPRTGYGYTF TGCGCCAGCAGCCCACGGACAGGGTATGGCTACACCTTC
- TRBJ2-7 TRBD2 TRBV19 CASSRGGINEQYF TGTGCCAGTAGCCGGGGGGGCATCAACGAGCAGTACTTC
- TRBJ2-2 - TRBV4-1 CASSLHGPRTASSNTGELFF TGCGCCAGCAGCCTACACGGGCCGAGGACAGCTTCGAGTAACACCGGGGAGCTGTTTTTT
- TRBJ1-2 - TRBV27 CASSLMRGGGGARGYTF TGTGCCAGCAGTTTGATGCGTGGAGGAGGAGGGGCCCGTGGCTACACCTTC
- TRBJ2-3 - TRBV10-3 CATQPSNIQGPDTQYF TGTGCCACGCAACCAAGTAACATTCAGGGGCCCGATACGCAGTATTTT
- TRBJ1-1 - TRBV19 CASSIGGPEAFF TGTGCCAGTAGTATCGGGGGGCCTGAAGCTTTCTTT
- TRBJ1-5 TRBD1 TRBV18 CASSPPGQGGVQPQHF TGTGCCAGCTCACCACCGGGACAGGGGGGAGTACAGCCCCAGCATTTT